This T cell receptor (beta chain) was identified in a study of vaccination and CD4 T cells after COVID-19. A word on this clonotype: Its antigen is unknown.

The Oncomine TCR Beta short-read assay was what sequenced the DNA obtained from cultured CD4+ T cells. TCRdb itself ran the PCR reads through MiXCR, one entry per CDR3 protein. This sample has some 14,000 distinct CDR3 sequences, with over 45% found just once. Treatment specified: roughly ten-day PBMC culture with coronavirus spike peptide pools or control peptides (ViraFEST assay). Deletions cut 5 bases from V and 2 bases from J, with 13 bases between. Germline V gene lookup returns CDR1 DFQATT and CDR2 SNEGSKA (reference sequence). The CDR3 totals 14 residues. This sample comprised CD4+ T cells from blood, cultured in vitro, obtained before SARS-CoV-2 vaccination. This chain joins TRBV20-1 and TRBJ1-3, with TRBD1 as a possible D gene (6 bases). The receptor's source is a human donor who had recovered from COVID-19. The CDR3 DNA is TGCAGTGCTCCTACACCAGGGGCTGGAAACACCATATATTTT. Residues: CSAPTPGAGNTIYF.